The following is a T cell receptor beta chain sequence with its context. Its antigen is currently unknown. CDR1 SGHTA and CDR2 FQGNSA come from the germline V gene. Trimming shortened V by 9 bases and J by 9 bases, and 24 bases separated the two germline ends. The CDR3 runs to 15 residues. These data come from a study of blood T cells in healthy people across ages. Study outcomes and limitations: The diversity estimates, figures obtained from one million T cells, were considered underestimates. The recorded TCR beta diversity per million T cells decreased in a roughly linear manner with age.

Then a second PCR, running roughly 7 to 11 cycles, was carried out with a sample-barcoded 5' primer and a J-beta primer mix. One entry per CDR3 protein, called by TCRdb with MiXCR from the 5' RACE reads. The sample consists of some 890,000 distinct CDR3 sequences, about 28% of them appearing once. These sequences were also reported in another study, on T cells of mothers and their children. That report adds: No T cell clones of persistent microchimeric origin were detected.

Sequences were obtained from blood. The chain recombines TRBV7-2 with TRBJ2-1; D remains ambiguous. The receptor comes from a woman in her thirties or forties in good health. The CDR3 DNA follows: TGTGCCAGTTTGGTCGAGCCACAAAACTGGGGTGAGCAGTTCTTC. It is translated as CASLVEPQNWGEQFF.